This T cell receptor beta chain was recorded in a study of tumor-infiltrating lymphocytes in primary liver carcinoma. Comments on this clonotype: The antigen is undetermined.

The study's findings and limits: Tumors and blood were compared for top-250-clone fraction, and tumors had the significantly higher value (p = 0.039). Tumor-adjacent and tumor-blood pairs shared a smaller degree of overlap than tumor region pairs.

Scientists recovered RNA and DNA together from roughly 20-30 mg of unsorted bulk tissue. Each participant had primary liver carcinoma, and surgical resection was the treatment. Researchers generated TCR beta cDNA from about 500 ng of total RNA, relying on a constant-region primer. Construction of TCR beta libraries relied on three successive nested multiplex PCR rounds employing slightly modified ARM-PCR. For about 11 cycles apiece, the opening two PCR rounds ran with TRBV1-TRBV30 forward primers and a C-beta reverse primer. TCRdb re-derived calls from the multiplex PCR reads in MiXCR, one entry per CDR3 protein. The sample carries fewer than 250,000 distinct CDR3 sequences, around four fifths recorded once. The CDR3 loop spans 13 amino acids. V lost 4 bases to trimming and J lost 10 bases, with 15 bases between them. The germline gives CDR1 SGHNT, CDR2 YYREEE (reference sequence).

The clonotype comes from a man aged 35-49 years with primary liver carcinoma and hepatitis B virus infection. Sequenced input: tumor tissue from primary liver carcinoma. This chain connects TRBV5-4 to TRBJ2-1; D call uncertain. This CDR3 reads CASSLCPNIEQFF. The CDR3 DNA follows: TGTGCCAGCAGCCTCTGCCCTAACATCGAGCAGTTCTTC.